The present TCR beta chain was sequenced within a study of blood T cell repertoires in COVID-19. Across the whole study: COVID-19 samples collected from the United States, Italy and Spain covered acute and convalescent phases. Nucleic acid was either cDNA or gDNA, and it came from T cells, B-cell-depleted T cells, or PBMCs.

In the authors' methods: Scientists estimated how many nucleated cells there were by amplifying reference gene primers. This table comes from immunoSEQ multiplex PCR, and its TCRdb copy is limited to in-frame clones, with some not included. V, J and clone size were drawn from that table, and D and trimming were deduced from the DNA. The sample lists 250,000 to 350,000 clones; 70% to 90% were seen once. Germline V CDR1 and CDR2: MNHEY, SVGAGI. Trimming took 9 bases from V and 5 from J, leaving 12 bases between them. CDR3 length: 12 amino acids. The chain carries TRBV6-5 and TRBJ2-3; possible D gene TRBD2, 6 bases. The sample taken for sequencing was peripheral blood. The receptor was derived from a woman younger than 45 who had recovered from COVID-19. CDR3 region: CASRRAGDTQYF. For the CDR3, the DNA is TGTGCCAGTAGGAGGGCGGGAGATACGCAGTATTTT.